A selection of T cell receptor beta chains follows, all from one sample in a study of siplizumab effects on memory and regulatory T cells. Libraries were prepared by immunoSEQ multiplex PCR; TCRdb keeps only in-frame clonotypes and omits some of them. The data contain 100,000 or so clones, about 95% of them singletons. The sample consisted of non-Treg CD4+ T cells sorted from blood. Receptors originate from a human donor in good health. Each CDR3 is given with its conserved first and last residue. Each record gives: D gene, J gene, clone size, V gene, CDR3 protein, CDR3 DNA. A D gene is named only where the DNA matches it firmly. The size entry is marked missing in some rows and otherwise reads once, few, many or a size class.

d_call: NA
j_call: TRBJ1-4
clone_size: NA
v_call: TRBV5-8
cdr3_aa: CASSQYNEKLFF
cdr3_nt: TGTGCCAGCAGCCAGTATAATGAAAAACTGTTTTTT

d_call: NA
j_call: TRBJ1-5
clone_size: NA
v_call: TRBV18
cdr3_aa: CASSTTGSTHSSNQPQHF
cdr3_nt: TGTGCCAGCTCAACAACGGGGTCCACGCATTCTAGCAATCAGCCCCAGCATTTT

d_call: NA
j_call: TRBJ1-1
clone_size: NA
v_call: TRBV9
cdr3_aa: CASSVLQELSGAFF
cdr3_nt: TGTGCCAGCAGCGTACTTCAGGAGCTCAGCGGAGCTTTCTTT

d_call: NA
j_call: TRBJ1-5
clone_size: NA
v_call: TRBV30
cdr3_aa: CAWSSGRAYGNQPQHF
cdr3_nt: TGTGCCTGGAGTTCCGGGCGGGCGTATGGCAATCAGCCCCAGCATTTT

d_call: NA
j_call: TRBJ1-5
clone_size: NA
v_call: TRBV7-6
cdr3_aa: CASSLARYQPQHF
cdr3_nt: TGTGCCAGCAGCTTAGCGCGTTATCAGCCCCAGCATTTT

d_call: NA
j_call: TRBJ2-7
clone_size: NA
v_call: TRBV29-1
cdr3_aa: CSAGISYEQYF
cdr3_nt: TGCAGCGCCGGGATTTCCTACGAGCAGTACTTC

d_call: NA
j_call: TRBJ1-3
clone_size: NA
v_call: TRBV9
cdr3_aa: CASSVRSGANTIYF
cdr3_nt: TGTGCCAGCAGCGTAAGATCCGGGGCCAACACCATATATTTT

d_call: NA
j_call: TRBJ2-1
clone_size: NA
v_call: TRBV28
cdr3_aa: CAIQRIGVDYNEQFF
cdr3_nt: TGTGCCATCCAAAGGATAGGAGTAGACTACAATGAGCAGTTCTTC

d_call: NA
j_call: TRBJ1-4
clone_size: NA
v_call: TRBV19
cdr3_aa: CASTTASGFREKLFF
cdr3_nt: TGTGCCAGTACCACTGCCTCAGGGTTCCGGGAAAAACTGTTTTTT

d_call: TRBD2
j_call: TRBJ2-3
clone_size: NA
v_call: TRBV11-2
cdr3_aa: CASSHPGGGTGTDTQYF
cdr3_nt: TGTGCCAGCAGCCACCCGGGGGGGGGTACGGGCACAGATACGCAGTATTTT

d_call: NA
j_call: TRBJ2-7
clone_size: NA
v_call: TRBV7-9
cdr3_aa: CASRRSPSSYEQYF
cdr3_nt: TGTGCCAGCCGGAGGAGCCCCAGCTCCTACGAGCAGTACTTC

d_call: TRBD2
j_call: TRBJ2-7
clone_size: NA
v_call: TRBV5-4
cdr3_aa: CASSFGGGSYEQYF
cdr3_nt: TGTGCCAGCAGCTTTGGCGGGGGATCCTACGAGCAGTACTTC

d_call: TRBD1
j_call: TRBJ1-1
clone_size: NA
v_call: TRBV6-6
cdr3_aa: CASSTRTGGTEAFF
cdr3_nt: TGTGCCAGCAGTACCCGGACAGGAGGAACTGAAGCTTTCTTT

d_call: NA
j_call: TRBJ1-3
clone_size: NA
v_call: TRBV6-5
cdr3_aa: CASSRKHYSGNTIYF
cdr3_nt: TGTGCCAGCAGCCGGAAACACTACTCTGGAAACACCATATATTTT

d_call: TRBD1
j_call: TRBJ1-5
clone_size: NA
v_call: TRBV19
cdr3_aa: CASSIRGQGLNQPQHF
cdr3_nt: TGTGCCAGTAGTATAAGGGGACAGGGACTCAATCAGCCCCAGCATTTT

d_call: NA
j_call: TRBJ2-7
clone_size: NA
v_call: TRBV7-8
cdr3_aa: CASSLLVGSGPYEQYF
cdr3_nt: TGTGCCAGCAGCTTACTAGTCGGGAGCGGACCCTACGAGCAGTACTTC

d_call: NA
j_call: TRBJ2-2
clone_size: NA
v_call: TRBV5-1
cdr3_aa: CASSLGTSANTGELFF
cdr3_nt: TGCGCCAGCAGCTTGGGCACGAGCGCGAACACCGGGGAGCTGTTTTTT

d_call: TRBD2
j_call: TRBJ2-2
clone_size: NA
v_call: TRBV11-3
cdr3_aa: CASSLSRGLATGELFF
cdr3_nt: TGTGCCAGCAGCTTGTCCCGGGGACTAGCGACCGGGGAGCTGTTTTTT

d_call: NA
j_call: TRBJ2-5
clone_size: NA
v_call: TRBV5-6
cdr3_aa: CASSPTDGQETQYF
cdr3_nt: TGTGCCAGCAGCCCTACGGACGGCCAAGAGACCCAGTACTTC

d_call: NA
j_call: TRBJ2-3
clone_size: NA
v_call: TRBV7-9
cdr3_aa: CASSPRDLLTDTQYF
cdr3_nt: TGTGCCAGCAGCCCCCGGGACCTTCTCACAGATACGCAGTATTTT

d_call: NA
j_call: TRBJ2-7
clone_size: NA
v_call: TRBV18
cdr3_aa: CASSETQGVSREQYF
cdr3_nt: TGTGCCAGCTCAGAGACCCAGGGAGTGAGTCGCGAGCAGTACTTC

d_call: NA
j_call: TRBJ2-5
clone_size: NA
v_call: TRBV9
cdr3_aa: CASSVVGGSGQTQYF
cdr3_nt: TGTGCCAGCAGCGTAGTAGGTGGGAGTGGGCAGACCCAGTACTTC

d_call: TRBD2
j_call: TRBJ2-2
clone_size: NA
v_call: TRBV28
cdr3_aa: CASSFGAGAGELFF
cdr3_nt: TGTGCCAGCAGTTTCGGAGCGGGAGCCGGGGAGCTGTTTTTT

d_call: NA
j_call: TRBJ1-1
clone_size: NA
v_call: TRBV30
cdr3_aa: CAWSGQERVAFF
cdr3_nt: TGTGCCTGGAGCGGTCAGGAACGGGTAGCTTTCTTT

d_call: NA
j_call: TRBJ2-3
clone_size: NA
v_call: TRBV5-1
cdr3_aa: CASSLVSDTQYF
cdr3_nt: TGCGCCAGCAGCTTGGTTTCCGATACGCAGTATTTT

d_call: NA
j_call: TRBJ2-7
clone_size: once
v_call: TRBV5-6
cdr3_aa: CASSLIGGWYEQYF
cdr3_nt: TGTGCCAGCAGCTTGATCGGGGGCTGGTACGAGCAGTACTTC

d_call: NA
j_call: TRBJ1-5
clone_size: few
v_call: TRBV28
cdr3_aa: CASSREGPALPPQHF
cdr3_nt: TGTGCCAGCAGTAGAGAGGGACCCGCGCTACCGCCCCAGCATTTT

d_call: NA
j_call: TRBJ2-7
clone_size: once
v_call: TRBV2
cdr3_aa: CASRLGSYEQYF
cdr3_nt: TGTGCCAGCCGCCTGGGCAGCTACGAGCAGTACTTC

d_call: NA
j_call: TRBJ1-4
clone_size: NA
v_call: TRBV7-9
cdr3_aa: CASSSGGPGEKLFF
cdr3_nt: TGTGCCAGCAGCTCCGGCGGGCCGGGGGAAAAACTGTTTTTT

d_call: TRBD2
j_call: TRBJ2-7
clone_size: NA
v_call: TRBV7-6
cdr3_aa: CASSTSREDEQYF
cdr3_nt: TGTGCCAGCAGCACATCGCGGGAGGACGAGCAGTACTTC

d_call: NA
j_call: TRBJ1-3
clone_size: NA
v_call: TRBV28
cdr3_aa: CASSRTFAGNTIYF
cdr3_nt: TGTGCCAGCAGTCGGACTTTCGCTGGAAACACCATATATTTT

d_call: NA
j_call: TRBJ1-1
clone_size: few
v_call: TRBV30
cdr3_aa: CAWISSRQNMNTEAFF
cdr3_nt: TGTGCCTGGATTTCCTCCCGACAGAACATGAACACTGAAGCTTTCTTT

d_call: NA
j_call: TRBJ2-3
clone_size: NA
v_call: TRBV7-3
cdr3_aa: CASSLGFVSHTQYF
cdr3_nt: TGTGCCAGCAGCTTAGGGTTCGTAAGTCATACGCAGTATTTT

d_call: NA
j_call: TRBJ2-7
clone_size: NA
v_call: TRBV15
cdr3_aa: CATSRGRNSYEQYF
cdr3_nt: TGTGCCACCAGCAGAGGACGAAACTCGTACGAGCAGTACTTC

d_call: NA
j_call: TRBJ2-5
clone_size: NA
v_call: TRBV28
cdr3_aa: CASSLPPGSAETQYF
cdr3_nt: TGTGCCAGCAGTTTACCGCCCGGGTCGGCGGAGACCCAGTACTTC

d_call: NA
j_call: TRBJ2-1
clone_size: once
v_call: TRBV7-9
cdr3_aa: CASSSTGTIVRYNEQFF
cdr3_nt: TGTGCCAGCAGCTCCACCGGGACCATAGTGCGGTACAATGAGCAGTTCTTC

d_call: TRBD2
j_call: TRBJ2-1
clone_size: NA
v_call: TRBV7-3
cdr3_aa: CASSLGGSRNEQFF
cdr3_nt: TGTGCCAGCAGCTTAGGCGGGAGCAGGAATGAGCAGTTCTTC

d_call: NA
j_call: TRBJ1-1
clone_size: few
v_call: TRBV7-8
cdr3_aa: CASSFSGTEAFF
cdr3_nt: TGTGCCAGCAGCTTCTCCGGGACTGAAGCTTTCTTT

d_call: TRBD1
j_call: TRBJ2-7
clone_size: NA
v_call: TRBV9
cdr3_aa: CASSFRDRANEQYF
cdr3_nt: TGTGCCAGCAGCTTCCGGGACAGGGCAAACGAGCAGTACTTC

d_call: TRBD1
j_call: TRBJ1-2
clone_size: NA
v_call: TRBV25-1
cdr3_aa: CASRQTGTGYGYTF
cdr3_nt: TGTGCCAGCAGACAGACAGGGACGGGCTATGGCTACACCTTC

d_call: TRBD2
j_call: TRBJ2-7
clone_size: once
v_call: TRBV18
cdr3_aa: CASSPLGRTSGRYEQYF
cdr3_nt: TGTGCCAGCTCACCCCTGGGTAGGACTAGCGGGAGATACGAGCAGTACTTC

d_call: TRBD2
j_call: TRBJ2-5
clone_size: NA
v_call: TRBV10-1
cdr3_aa: CASSPQAGGPGTQYF
cdr3_nt: TGCGCCAGCAGCCCCCAAGCGGGAGGGCCTGGGACCCAGTACTTC

d_call: TRBD1
j_call: TRBJ2-7
clone_size: NA
v_call: TRBV2
cdr3_aa: CASRQGGYEQYF
cdr3_nt: TGTGCCTCCCGACAGGGCGGGTACGAGCAGTACTTC

d_call: TRBD1
j_call: TRBJ1-1
clone_size: NA
v_call: TRBV2
cdr3_aa: CASSYDRDTEAFF
cdr3_nt: TGTGCCAGCAGTTATGACAGGGACACTGAAGCTTTCTTT

d_call: NA
j_call: TRBJ2-2
clone_size: once
v_call: TRBV27
cdr3_aa: CASSLRGAGELFF
cdr3_nt: TGTGCCAGCAGTTTACGTGGGGCGGGGGAGCTGTTTTTT

d_call: TRBD1
j_call: TRBJ2-7
clone_size: once
v_call: TRBV7-9
cdr3_aa: CASSQPRTGHEQYF
cdr3_nt: TGTGCCAGCAGCCAACCAAGGACAGGGCACGAGCAGTACTTC

d_call: TRBD1
j_call: TRBJ2-1
clone_size: NA
v_call: TRBV11-2
cdr3_aa: CASRSGQVYNEQFF
cdr3_nt: TGTGCCAGCAGATCCGGACAGGTATACAATGAGCAGTTCTTC

d_call: NA
j_call: TRBJ1-4
clone_size: NA
v_call: TRBV7-9
cdr3_aa: CASSFSGSNEKLFF
cdr3_nt: TGTGCCAGCAGCTTTTCAGGTAGTAATGAAAAACTGTTTTTT

d_call: NA
j_call: TRBJ2-3
clone_size: NA
v_call: TRBV4-1
cdr3_aa: CASSQEVDTQYF
cdr3_nt: TGCGCCAGCAGCCAAGAAGTAGATACGCAGTATTTT

d_call: NA
j_call: TRBJ2-2
clone_size: NA
v_call: TRBV15
cdr3_aa: CATSRAPGTGELFF
cdr3_nt: TGTGCCACCAGCAGAGCGCCAGGCACCGGGGAGCTGTTTTTT

d_call: TRBD1
j_call: TRBJ2-2
clone_size: few
v_call: TRBV27
cdr3_aa: CASRAGTGYTGELFF
cdr3_nt: TGTGCCAGCAGAGCCGGGACAGGCTACACCGGGGAGCTGTTTTTT

d_call: TRBD2
j_call: TRBJ2-7
clone_size: NA
v_call: TRBV6-1
cdr3_aa: CASSEESPSGRFPYEQYF
cdr3_nt: TGTGCCAGCAGTGAAGAGAGCCCTAGCGGGAGATTCCCCTACGAGCAGTACTTC

d_call: NA
j_call: TRBJ1-1
clone_size: NA
v_call: TRBV30
cdr3_aa: CAWAGQTEAFF
cdr3_nt: TGTGCCTGGGCCGGACAGACTGAAGCTTTCTTT